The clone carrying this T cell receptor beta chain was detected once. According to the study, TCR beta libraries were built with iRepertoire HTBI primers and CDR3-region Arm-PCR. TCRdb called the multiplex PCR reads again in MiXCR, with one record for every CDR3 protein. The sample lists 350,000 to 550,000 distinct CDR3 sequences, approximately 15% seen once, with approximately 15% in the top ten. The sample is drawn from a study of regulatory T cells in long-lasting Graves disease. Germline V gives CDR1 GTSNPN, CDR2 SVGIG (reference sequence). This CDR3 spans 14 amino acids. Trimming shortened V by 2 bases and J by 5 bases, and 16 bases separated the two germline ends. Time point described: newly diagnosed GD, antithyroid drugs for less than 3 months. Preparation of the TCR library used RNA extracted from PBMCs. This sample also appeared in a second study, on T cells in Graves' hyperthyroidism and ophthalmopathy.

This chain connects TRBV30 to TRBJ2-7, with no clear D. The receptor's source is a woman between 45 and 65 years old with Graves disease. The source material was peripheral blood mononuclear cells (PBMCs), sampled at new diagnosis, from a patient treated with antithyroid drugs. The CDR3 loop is CAWSRAPTIDEQYF. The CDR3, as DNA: TGTGCCTGGAGTAGGGCCCCAACTATAGACGAGCAGTACTTC.